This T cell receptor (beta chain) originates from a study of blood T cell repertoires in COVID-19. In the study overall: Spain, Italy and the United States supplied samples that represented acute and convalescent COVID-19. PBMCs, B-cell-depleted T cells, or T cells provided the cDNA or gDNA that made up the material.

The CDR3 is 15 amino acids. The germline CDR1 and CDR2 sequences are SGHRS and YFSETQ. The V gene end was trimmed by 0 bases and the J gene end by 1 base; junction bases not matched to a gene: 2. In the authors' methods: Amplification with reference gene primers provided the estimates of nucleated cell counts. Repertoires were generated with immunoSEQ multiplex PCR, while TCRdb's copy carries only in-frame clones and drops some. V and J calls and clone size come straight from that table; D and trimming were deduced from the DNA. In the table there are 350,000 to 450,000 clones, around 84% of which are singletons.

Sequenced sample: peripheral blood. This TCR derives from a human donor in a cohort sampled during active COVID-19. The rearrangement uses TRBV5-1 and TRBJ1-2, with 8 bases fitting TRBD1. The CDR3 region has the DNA TGCGCCAGCAGCTTGGCAGGGGGCAATAACTATGGCTACACCTTC. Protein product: CASSLAGGNNYGYTF.